This note documents a single T cell receptor beta chain sequence. Its antigen is unknown. The data originate from a study of T cell responses to AZD1222 COVID-19 vaccine. Overall study findings and caveats: Baseline serology detected seropositivity in only a handful of AZD1222 recipients. Females made up more of the donors, who were largely white British, and clonal diversity may have come out too low.

Generated by immunoSEQ multiplex PCR, the TCRdb table keeps only in-frame clones and is missing some. The table has 100,000 or so clones, about 90% seen once. This CDR3 spans 13 amino acids. The germline V gene has CDR1 GTSNPN and CDR2 SVGIG (reference sequence). Trimming removed 5 bases at V and 4 bases at J, with 12 bases between. The receptor was isolated from an adult who received the AZD1222 COVID-19 vaccine. The chain couples TRBV30 to TRBJ1-5; D may be TRBD1 (5 bases). This specimen was peripheral blood, taken 28 days after the second AZD1222 dose. This CDR3 is CAWGSGGNQPQHF. Here the CDR3 DNA reads TGTGCCTGGGGGAGTGGGGGAAATCAGCCCCAGCATTTT.